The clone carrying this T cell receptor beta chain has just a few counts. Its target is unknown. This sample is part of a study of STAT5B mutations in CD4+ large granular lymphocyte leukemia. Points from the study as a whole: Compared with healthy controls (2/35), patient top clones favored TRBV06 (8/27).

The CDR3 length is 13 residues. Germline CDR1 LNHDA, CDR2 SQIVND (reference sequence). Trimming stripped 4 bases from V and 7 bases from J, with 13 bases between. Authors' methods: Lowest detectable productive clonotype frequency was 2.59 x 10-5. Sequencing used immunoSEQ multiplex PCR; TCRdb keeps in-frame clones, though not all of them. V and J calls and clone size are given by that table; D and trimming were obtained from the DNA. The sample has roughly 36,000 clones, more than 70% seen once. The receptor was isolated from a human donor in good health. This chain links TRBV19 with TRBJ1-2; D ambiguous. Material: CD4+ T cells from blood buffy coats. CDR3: CASSTSDQRGYTF. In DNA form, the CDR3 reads TGTGCCAGTAGTACCAGCGACCAGCGTGGCTACACCTTC.